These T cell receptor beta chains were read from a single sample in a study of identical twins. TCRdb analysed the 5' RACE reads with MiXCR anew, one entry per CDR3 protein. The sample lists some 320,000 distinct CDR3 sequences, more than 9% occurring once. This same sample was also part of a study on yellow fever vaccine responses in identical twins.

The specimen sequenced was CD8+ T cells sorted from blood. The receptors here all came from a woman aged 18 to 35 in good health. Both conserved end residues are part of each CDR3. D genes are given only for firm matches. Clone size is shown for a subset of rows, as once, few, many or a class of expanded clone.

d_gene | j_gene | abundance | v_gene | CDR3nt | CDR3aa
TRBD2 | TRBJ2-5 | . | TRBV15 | TGTGCCACCAGGCTCGGGACTAGCTGGGAGACCCAGTACTTC | CATRLGTSWETQYF
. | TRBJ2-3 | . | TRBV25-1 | TGTGCCAGCAGTGCCGGGTCACGGGACTCCCTAGGCACAGATACGCAGTATTTT | CASSAGSRDSLGTDTQYF
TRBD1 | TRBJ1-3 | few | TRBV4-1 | TGCGCCAGCAGCCCCAACAGGGGGAAGACTTACTCTGGAAACACCATATATTTT | CASSPNRGKTYSGNTIYF
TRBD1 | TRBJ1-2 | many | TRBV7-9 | TGTGCCAGCAGCTCCACCGGGACAGCTTATGGCTACACCTTC | CASSSTGTAYGYTF
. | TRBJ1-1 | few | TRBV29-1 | TGCAGCGCCTTTGAGAACACTGAAGCTTTCTTT | CSAFENTEAFF
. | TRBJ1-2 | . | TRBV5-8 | TGTGCCAGCAGCTTGGCCTGGGGCGAGAACTATGGCTACACCTTC | CASSLAWGENYGYTF
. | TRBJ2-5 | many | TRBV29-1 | TGCAGCGTCAACCCGGGACTGGGGGGTCAAGAGACCCAGTACTTC | CSVNPGLGGQETQYF
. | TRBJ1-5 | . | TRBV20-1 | TGCAGTGCTAGAGATAAATATAGCAATCAGCCCCAGCATTTT | CSARDKYSNQPQHF
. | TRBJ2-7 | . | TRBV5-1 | TGCGCCAGCAGCTTGGTTCAGTCCGGGGCCCCAACCTACGAGCAGTACTTC | CASSLVQSGAPTYEQYF
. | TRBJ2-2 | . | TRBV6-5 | TGTGCCAGCAGTTACTCGGTCGGGTCGTACGCCGGGGAGCTGTTTTTT | CASSYSVGSYAGELFF
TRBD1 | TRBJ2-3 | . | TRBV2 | TGTGCCAGCAGACAGGGGGCATATGATACGCAGTATTTT | CASRQGAYDTQYF
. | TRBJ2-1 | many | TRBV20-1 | TGCAGTGCTAGTCTTTCCAGGGGCTACAATGAGCAGTTCTTC | CSASLSRGYNEQFF
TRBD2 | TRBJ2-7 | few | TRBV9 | TGTGCCAGCAGCGTAGGCTCAGCGGGAGTGGGCGACGAGCAGTACTTC | CASSVGSAGVGDEQYF
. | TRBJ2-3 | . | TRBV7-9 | TGTGCCAGCAAAACGAGGACCACAGATACGCAGTATTTT | CASKTRTTDTQYF
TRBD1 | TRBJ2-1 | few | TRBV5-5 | TGTGCCAGCAGCTTTGGGACAGGGGGCAGGAATGAGCAGTTCTTC | CASSFGTGGRNEQFF
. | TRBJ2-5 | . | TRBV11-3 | TGTGCCAGCAGCCCGAGTGGGACTGGGACCCAGTACTTC | CASSPSGTGTQYF
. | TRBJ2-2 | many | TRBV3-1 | TGTGCCAGCAGACTAGGAACGGGGACGGAGACCGGGGAGCTGTTTTTT | CASRLGTGTETGELFF
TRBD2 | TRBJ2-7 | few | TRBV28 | TGTGCCAGTGGACTAGCGGGAGACGAGCAGTACTTC | CASGLAGDEQYF
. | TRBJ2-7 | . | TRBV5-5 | TGTGCCAGCAGCTTGCTCGGCCTCGAGGACTACGAGCAGTACTTC | CASSLLGLEDYEQYF
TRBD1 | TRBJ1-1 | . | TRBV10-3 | TGTGCCATTACATCCGGGACAGGGTACAGTGATGCTTTCTTT | CAITSGTGYSDAFF
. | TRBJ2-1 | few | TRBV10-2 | TGCGCCAGCCTAGTACCCATTTTGAATGAGCAGTTCTTC | CASLVPILNEQFF
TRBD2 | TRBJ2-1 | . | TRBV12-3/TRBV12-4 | TGTGCCAGCAGTAGCGGGGGCCACACGCATCAGTTCTTC | CASSSGGHTHQFF
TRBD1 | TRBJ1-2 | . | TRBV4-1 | TGCGCCAGCAGCCAAAGCCGGACAGGTGTCCTCTATGGCTACACCTTC | CASSQSRTGVLYGYTF
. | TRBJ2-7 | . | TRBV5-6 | TGTGCCATGAGCTCGGGGATAGGCTACGAGCAGTACTTC | CAMSSGIGYEQYF
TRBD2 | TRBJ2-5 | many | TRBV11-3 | TGTGCCAGCAGCTTAGGGTTCGGCGGGAGCGCTCATCGGACCCAGTACTTC | CASSLGFGGSAHRTQYF
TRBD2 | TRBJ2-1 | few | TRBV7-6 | TGTGCCAGCAGCTTAGCGGTAGCGGGGGCCAATGAGCAGTTCTTC | CASSLAVAGANEQFF
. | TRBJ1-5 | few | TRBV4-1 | TGCGCCAGCAGCCAAGAGGGGGTCGGTGGGGGGCAGCCCCAGCATTTT | CASSQEGVGGGQPQHF
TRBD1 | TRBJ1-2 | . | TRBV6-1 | TGTGCCAGCACTGGACAGGGCTACTATGGCTACACCTTC | CASTGQGYYGYTF
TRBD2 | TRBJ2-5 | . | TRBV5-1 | TGCGCCAGCAGCCTGTTAGCTAGCGGGGGAGAGACCCAGTACTTC | CASSLLASGGETQYF
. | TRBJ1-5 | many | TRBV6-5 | TGTGCCAGCAGTTCCCAGTATAGCAATCAGCCCCAGCATTTT | CASSSQYSNQPQHF
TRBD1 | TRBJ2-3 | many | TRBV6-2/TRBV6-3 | TGTGCCAGCAGTTACCTGACCGGGACAGGGAGAACAGATACGCAGTATTTT | CASSYLTGTGRTDTQYF
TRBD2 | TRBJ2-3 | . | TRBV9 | TGTGCCAGCAGCGGATCCCGCCCGGCTAGCGGGACTAGCACAGATACGCAGTATTTT | CASSGSRPASGTSTDTQYF
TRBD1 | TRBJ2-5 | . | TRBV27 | TGTGCCAGCCGGGACAGCGTTTTAGAGGCCCAGTACTTC | CASRDSVLEAQYF
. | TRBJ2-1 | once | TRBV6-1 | TGTGCCAGCAGCCCCGGATCTGGAGAAGCGCGGGAGCAGTTCTTC | CASSPGSGEAREQFF
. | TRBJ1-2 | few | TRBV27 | TGTGCCAGCGCCCCAAGGGGGTGGGCTGGCTACACCTTC | CASAPRGWAGYTF
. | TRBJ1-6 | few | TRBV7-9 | TGTGCCAGCAGCTTTGGGCAGGGTAGTAATTCACCCCTCCACTTT | CASSFGQGSNSPLHF
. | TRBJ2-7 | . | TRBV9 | TGTGCCAGCAGCGGTGAGGCTACCTACGAGCAGTACTTC | CASSGEATYEQYF
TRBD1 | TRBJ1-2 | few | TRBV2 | TGTGCCACTCCGGGACAGGGGGCGCAGGGCTACACCTTC | CATPGQGAQGYTF
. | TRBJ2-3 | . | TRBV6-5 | TGTGCCAGCAGTTACGCTTTCGGGGGCAGCACAGATACGCAGTATTTT | CASSYAFGGSTDTQYF
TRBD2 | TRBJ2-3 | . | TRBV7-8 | TGTGCCAGCAGCGCCACTAGCGGAGACACAGATACGCAGTATTTT | CASSATSGDTDTQYF
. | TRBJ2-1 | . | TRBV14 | TGTGCCAGCAGCCAAGTCCTATTCGATGAGCAGTTCTTC | CASSQVLFDEQFF
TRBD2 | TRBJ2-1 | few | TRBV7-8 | TGTGCCAGCAGCCATTCGACGGGGGGATACAATGAGCAGTTCTTC | CASSHSTGGYNEQFF